Following are 2 T cell receptor beta chains from one sample sequenced in a study of blood T cells in healthy people across ages. A second roughly 6 to 11 cycle PCR used barcoded and J-beta primers. In TCRdb, the 5' RACE reads were re-called with MiXCR into one record per CDR3 protein. Of roughly 1.7 million distinct CDR3 sequences listed, about 35% are singletons. Sequenced material: blood. The receptors originated from a young woman in good health.

This clonotype was counted only a few times. The rearrangement joins TRBV11-2 to TRBJ2-5, with no clear D. Between the trimmed V and J ends, which lost 5 bases and 13 bases, there was a span of 26 bases. Per the germline V gene, CDR1 is SGHAT and CDR2 is FQNNGV. This CDR3 is 15 amino acids long. The CDR3 DNA reads as TGTGCCAGCAGCCCGGCTCCCCAAATTCGGTCTCAACGGTACTTC. Translated: CASSPAPQIRSQRYF.

This chain joins TRBV21-1 and TRBJ2-7; the listed D gene, TRBD1, was not tested against the DNA. TRBV21-1 is a recognized pseudogene. The CDR3 covers 14 residues. As DNA, the CDR3 is TGTGCCAGCAGCCGGACAGGGGAATGCGACGAGCAGTACTTC. Protein: CASSRTGECDEQYF.